This T cell receptor beta chain was sequenced during a study of shared clonotypes between healthy human individuals. Study results and limitations: Clonotype sharing across several donors was observed for roughly 5% of naive CD4 clonotypes.

Division of CD4+ cells produced a CD45RA+ naive subset and a CD45RA-negative memory subset. Comment on this clone: The antigen remains undetermined.

The test was conducted at deep level. Repertoires were generated with immunoSEQ multiplex PCR, while TCRdb's copy carries only in-frame clones and drops some. The sample consists of 980,000 or so clones, roughly 72% of them appearing once. Sequenced sample: memory CD4+ T cells sorted from blood. The subset was: CD45RA-negative fraction. The clonotype was recovered from a man between 18 and 35 years old in good health.

The CDR3 reads CASSPFGAGGMDTQYF. The CDR3 DNA is TGTGCCAGCAGCCCTTTTGGAGCGGGAGGGATGGATACGCAGTATTTT. The chain is built from TRBV9 and TRBJ2-3, with 10 nucleotides matching TRBD2. The CDR3 covers 16 residues. V shed 4 bases and J 6 bases; nucleotides not matched to a gene: 11. Germline V gene lookup returns CDR1 SGDLS and CDR2 YYNGEE.